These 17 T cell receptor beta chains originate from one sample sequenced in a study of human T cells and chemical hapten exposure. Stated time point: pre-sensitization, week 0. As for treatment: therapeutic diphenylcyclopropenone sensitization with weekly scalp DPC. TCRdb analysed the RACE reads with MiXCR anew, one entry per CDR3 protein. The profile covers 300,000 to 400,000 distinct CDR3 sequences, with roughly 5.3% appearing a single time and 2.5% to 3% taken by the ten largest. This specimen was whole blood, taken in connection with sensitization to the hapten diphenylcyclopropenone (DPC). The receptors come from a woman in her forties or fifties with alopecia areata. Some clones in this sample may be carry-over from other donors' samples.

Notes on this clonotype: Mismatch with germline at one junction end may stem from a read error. The CDR3 bases are TGTGCCAGCCTTTGGGGGGTGGGTGAAAAACAGTTTTTT. Translated, it gives CASLWGVGEKQFF. The chain combines TRBV6-1 with TRBJ1-4; D is possibly TRBD1 (5 bases). The CDR3 consists of 13 residues. Germline CDR1 and CDR2: MNHNS and SASEGT.

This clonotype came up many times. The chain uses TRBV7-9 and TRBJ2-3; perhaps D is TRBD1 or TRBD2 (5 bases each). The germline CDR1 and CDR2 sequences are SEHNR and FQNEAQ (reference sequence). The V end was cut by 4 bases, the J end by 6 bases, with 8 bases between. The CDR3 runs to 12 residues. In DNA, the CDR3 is TGTGCCAGCAGCTACGGGGACGATACGCAGTATTTT. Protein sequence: CASSYGDDTQYF.

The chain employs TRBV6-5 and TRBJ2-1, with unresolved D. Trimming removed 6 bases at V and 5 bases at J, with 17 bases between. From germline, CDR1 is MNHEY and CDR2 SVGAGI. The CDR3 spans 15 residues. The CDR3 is CASRLGENTDNEQFF. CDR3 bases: TGTGCCAGCAGGTTGGGCGAGAACACTGACAATGAGCAGTTCTTC.

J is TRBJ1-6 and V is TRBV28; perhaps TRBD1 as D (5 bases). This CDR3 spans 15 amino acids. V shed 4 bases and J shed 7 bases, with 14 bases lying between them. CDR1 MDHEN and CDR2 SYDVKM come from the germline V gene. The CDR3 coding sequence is TGTGCCAGCAGTTCGACAGCTACGGGGAATTCACCCCTCCACTTT. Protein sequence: CASSSTATGNSPLHF.

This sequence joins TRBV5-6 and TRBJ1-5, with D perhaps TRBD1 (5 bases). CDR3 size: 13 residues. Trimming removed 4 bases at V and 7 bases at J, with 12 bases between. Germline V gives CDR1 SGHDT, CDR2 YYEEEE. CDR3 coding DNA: TGTGCCAGCAGCCCAGGGTTAACCCAGCCCCAGCATTTT. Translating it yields CASSPGLTQPQHF.

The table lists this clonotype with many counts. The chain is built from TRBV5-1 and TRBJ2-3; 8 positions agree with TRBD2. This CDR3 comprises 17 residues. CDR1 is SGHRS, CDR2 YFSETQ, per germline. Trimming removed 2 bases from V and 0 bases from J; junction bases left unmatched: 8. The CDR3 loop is CASSFNPAGASTDTQYF. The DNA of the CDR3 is TGCGCCAGCAGCTTTAATCCAGCGGGGGCCAGCACAGATACGCAGTATTTT.

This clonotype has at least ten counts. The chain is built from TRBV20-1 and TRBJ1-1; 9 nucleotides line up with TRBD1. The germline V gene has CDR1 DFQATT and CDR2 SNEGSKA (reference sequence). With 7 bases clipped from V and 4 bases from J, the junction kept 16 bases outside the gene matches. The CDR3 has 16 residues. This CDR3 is CSGLRTGDIMGTEAFF. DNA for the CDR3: TGCAGTGGACTACGGACAGGGGATATCATGGGCACTGAAGCTTTCTTT.

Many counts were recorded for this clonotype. The CDR3 here is CASSLGTGPYEQYF. Written as DNA, the CDR3 is TGTGCCAGCAGTCTAGGGACGGGTCCCTACGAGCAGTACTTC. This rearrangement joins TRBV28 to TRBJ2-7; either TRBD1 or TRBD2 may supply D (5 bases each). The germline V and J ends were trimmed by 5 bases and 2 bases, with 13 bases remaining between them. CDR3 length: 14 residues. CDR1 MDHEN and CDR2 SYDVKM come from the germline V gene.

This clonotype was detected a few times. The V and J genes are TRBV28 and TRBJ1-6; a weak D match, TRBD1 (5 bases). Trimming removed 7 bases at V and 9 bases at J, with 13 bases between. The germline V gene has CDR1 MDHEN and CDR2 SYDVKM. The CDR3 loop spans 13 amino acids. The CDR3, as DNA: TGTGCCAGCATTCGGGGCTCGGGTTCACCCCTCCACTTT. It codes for CASIRGSGSPLHF.

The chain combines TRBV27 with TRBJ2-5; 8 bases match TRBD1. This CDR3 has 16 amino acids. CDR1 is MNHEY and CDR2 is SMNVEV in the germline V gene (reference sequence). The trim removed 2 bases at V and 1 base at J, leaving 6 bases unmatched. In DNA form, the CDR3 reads TGTGCCAGCAGTTTAGCCGACAGGGGAGCCCAAGAGACCCAGTACTTC. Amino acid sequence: CASSLADRGAQETQYF.

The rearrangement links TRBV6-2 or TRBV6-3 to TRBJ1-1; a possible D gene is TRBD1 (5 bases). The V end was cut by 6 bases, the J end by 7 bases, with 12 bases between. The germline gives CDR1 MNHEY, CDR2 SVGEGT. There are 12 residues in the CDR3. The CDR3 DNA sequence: TGTGCCAGCAGGGGGCTGGGTCGTGAAGCTTTCTTT. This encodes CASRGLGREAFF.

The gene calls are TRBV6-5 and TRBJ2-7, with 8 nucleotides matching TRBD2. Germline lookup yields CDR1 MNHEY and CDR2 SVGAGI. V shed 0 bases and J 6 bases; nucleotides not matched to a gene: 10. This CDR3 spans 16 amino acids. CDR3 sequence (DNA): TGTGCCAGCAGTTACTCACCCTTTAGCGGGGAAGGCGAGCAGTACTTC. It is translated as CASSYSPFSGEGEQYF.

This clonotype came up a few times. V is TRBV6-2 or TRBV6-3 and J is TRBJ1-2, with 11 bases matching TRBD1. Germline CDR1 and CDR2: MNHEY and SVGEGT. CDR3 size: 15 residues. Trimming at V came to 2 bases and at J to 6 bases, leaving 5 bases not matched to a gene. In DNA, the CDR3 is TGTGCCAGCAGTTACGTCCGGACAGGGGGCAATGGCTACACCTTC. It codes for CASSYVRTGGNGYTF.

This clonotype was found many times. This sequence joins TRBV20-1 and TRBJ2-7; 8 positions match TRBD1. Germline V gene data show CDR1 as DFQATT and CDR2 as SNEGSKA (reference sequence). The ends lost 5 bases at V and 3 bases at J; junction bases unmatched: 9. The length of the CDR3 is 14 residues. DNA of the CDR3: TGCAGTGCTTCTCCTTCGGACAGGGACTACGAGCAGTACTTC. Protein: CSASPSDRDYEQYF.

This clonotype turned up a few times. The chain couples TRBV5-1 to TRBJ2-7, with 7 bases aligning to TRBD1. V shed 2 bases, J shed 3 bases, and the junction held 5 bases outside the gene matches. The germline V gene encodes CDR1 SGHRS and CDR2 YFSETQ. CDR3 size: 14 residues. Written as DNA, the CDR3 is TGCGCCAGCAGCTTACAGGGGAATATCTACGAGCAGTACTTC. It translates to CASSLQGNIYEQYF.

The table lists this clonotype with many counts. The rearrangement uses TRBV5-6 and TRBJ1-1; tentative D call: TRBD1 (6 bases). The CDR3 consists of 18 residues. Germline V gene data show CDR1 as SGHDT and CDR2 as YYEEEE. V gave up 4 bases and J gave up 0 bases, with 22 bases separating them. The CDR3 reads CASSPPWSPGQLNTEAFF. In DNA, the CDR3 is TGTGCCAGCAGCCCGCCGTGGTCCCCCGGACAGCTGAACACTGAAGCTTTCTTT.

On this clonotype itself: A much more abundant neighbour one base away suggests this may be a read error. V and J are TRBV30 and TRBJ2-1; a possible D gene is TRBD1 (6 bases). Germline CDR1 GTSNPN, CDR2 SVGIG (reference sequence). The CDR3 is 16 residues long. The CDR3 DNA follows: TGTGCCTGGGACAGGCGTGGCGGAGGCTCCTACAATGAGCAGTCCTTC. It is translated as CAWDRRGGGSYNEQSF.